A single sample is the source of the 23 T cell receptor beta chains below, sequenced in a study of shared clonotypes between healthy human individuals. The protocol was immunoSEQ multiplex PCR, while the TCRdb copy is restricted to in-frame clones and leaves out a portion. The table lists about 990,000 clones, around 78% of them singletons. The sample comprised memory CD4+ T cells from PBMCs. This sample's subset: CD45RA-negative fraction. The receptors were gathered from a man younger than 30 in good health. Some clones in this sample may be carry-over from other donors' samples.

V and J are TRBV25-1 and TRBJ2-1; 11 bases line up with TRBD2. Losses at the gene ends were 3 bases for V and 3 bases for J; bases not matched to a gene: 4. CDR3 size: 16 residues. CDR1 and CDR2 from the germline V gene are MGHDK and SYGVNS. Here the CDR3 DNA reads TGTGCCAGCAGTGACCAACTAGCGGGAGTCTACAATGAGCAGTTCTTC. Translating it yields CASSDQLAGVYNEQFF. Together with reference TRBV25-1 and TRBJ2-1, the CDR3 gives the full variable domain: EADIYQTPRYLVIGTGKKITLECSQTMGHDKMYWYQQDPGMELHLIHYSYGVNSTEKGDLSSESTVSRIRTEHFPLTLESARPSHTSQYLCASSDQLAGVYNEQFFGPGTRLTVL.

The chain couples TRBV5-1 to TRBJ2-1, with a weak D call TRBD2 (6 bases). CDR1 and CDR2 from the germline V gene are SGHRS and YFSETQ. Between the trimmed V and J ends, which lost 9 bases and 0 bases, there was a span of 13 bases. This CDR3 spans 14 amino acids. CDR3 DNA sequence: TGCGCCACCCCAGCGGGCCTCTCCTACAATGAGCAGTTCTTC. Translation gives CATPAGLSYNEQFF.

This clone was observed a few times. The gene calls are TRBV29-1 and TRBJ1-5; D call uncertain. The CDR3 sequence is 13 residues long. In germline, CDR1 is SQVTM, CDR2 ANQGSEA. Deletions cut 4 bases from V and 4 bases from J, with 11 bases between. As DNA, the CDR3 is TGCAGCGTTGTGGTGGACGGGAATCAGCCCCAGCATTTT. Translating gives CSVVVDGNQPQHF.

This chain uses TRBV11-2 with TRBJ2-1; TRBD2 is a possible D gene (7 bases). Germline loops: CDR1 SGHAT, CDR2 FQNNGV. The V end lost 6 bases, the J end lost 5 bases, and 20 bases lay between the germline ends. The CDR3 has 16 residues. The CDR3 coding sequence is TGTGCCAGCAGTCCGAACCGGGCGGGGGCTAACAATGAGCAGTTCTTC. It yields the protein CASSPNRAGANNEQFF.

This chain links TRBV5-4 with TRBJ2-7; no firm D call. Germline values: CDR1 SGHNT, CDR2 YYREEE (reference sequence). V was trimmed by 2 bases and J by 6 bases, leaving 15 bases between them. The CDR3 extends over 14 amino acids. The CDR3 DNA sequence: TGTGCCAGCAGCTTTTGGAGTGGGCGAATCGAGCAGTACTTC. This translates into CASSFWSGRIEQYF. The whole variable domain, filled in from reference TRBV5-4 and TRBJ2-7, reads ETGVTQSPTHLIKTRGQQVTLRCSSQSGHNTVSWYQQALGQGPQFIFQYYREEENGRGNFPPRFSGLQFPNYSSELNVNALELDDSALYLCASSFWSGRIEQYFGPGTRLTVT.

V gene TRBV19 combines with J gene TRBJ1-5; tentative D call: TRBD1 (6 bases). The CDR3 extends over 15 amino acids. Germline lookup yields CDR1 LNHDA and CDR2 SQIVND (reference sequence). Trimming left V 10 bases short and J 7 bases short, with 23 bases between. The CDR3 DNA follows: TGTGCCACAGATCGAAGGGGGGGCCGGGGGCAGCCCCAGCATTTT. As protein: CATDRRGGRGQPQHF.

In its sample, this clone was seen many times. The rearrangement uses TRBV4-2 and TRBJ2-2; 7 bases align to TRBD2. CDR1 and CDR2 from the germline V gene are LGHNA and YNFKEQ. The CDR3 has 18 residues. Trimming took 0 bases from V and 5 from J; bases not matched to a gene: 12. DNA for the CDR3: TGTGCCAGCAGCCAAGAAAATTGGCGCGGGAGAGGGACCGGGGAGCTGTTTTTT. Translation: CASSQENWRGRGTGELFF.

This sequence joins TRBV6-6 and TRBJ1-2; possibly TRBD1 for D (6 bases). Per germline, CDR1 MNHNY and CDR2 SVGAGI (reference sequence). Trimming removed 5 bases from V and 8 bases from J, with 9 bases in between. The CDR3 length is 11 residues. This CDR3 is CASSTGLGYTF. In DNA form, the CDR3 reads TGTGCCAGCAGTACAGGGCTCGGCTACACCTTC.

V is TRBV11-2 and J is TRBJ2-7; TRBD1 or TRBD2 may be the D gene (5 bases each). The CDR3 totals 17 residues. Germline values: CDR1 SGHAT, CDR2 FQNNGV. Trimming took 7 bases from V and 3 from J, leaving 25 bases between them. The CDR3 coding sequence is TGTGCCAGCACCCTCTCGGGGCATCAGTCCGCGGGCTACGAGCAGTACTTC. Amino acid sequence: CASTLSGHQSAGYEQYF.

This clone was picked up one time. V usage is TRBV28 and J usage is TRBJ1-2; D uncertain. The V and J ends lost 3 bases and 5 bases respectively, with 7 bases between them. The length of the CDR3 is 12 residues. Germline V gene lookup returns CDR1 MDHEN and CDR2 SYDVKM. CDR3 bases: TGTGCCAGCAGTTTTTCAGCTTATGGCTACACCTTC. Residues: CASSFSAYGYTF.

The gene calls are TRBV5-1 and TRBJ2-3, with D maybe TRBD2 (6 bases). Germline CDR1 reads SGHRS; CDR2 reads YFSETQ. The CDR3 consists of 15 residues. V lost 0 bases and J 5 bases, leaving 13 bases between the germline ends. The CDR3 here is CASSLVGGQEDTQYF. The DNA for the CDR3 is TGCGCCAGCAGCTTGGTAGGAGGGCAGGAAGATACGCAGTATTTT.

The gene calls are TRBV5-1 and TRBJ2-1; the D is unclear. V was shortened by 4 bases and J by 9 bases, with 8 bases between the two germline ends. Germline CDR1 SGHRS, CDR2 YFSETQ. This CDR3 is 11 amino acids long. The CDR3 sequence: CASSPGIEQFF. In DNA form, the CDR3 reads TGCGCCAGCAGCCCAGGTATTGAGCAGTTCTTC.

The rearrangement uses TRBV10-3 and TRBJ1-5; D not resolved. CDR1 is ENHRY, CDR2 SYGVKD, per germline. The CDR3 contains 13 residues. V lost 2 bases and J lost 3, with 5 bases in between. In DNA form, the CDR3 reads TGTGCCATCAGTGAGGTAGTCAATCAGCCCCAGCATTTT. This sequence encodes CAISEVVNQPQHF.

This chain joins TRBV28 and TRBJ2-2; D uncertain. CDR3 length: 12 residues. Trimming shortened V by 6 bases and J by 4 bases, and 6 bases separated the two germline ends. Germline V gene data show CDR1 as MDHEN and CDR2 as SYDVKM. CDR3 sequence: CASRSSTGELFF. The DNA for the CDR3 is TGTGCCAGCAGGAGTAGCACCGGGGAGCTGTTTTTT.

The CDR3 DNA reads TGTGCCAGCTCACCACAACTAGCGGCTTGGAATGAGCAGTTCTTC. Protein sequence: CASSPQLAAWNEQFF. The gene calls are TRBV18 and TRBJ2-1, with TRBD2 identical over 8 bases. The CDR3 extends over 15 amino acids. Germline CDR1 and CDR2: KGHSH and LQKENI. V was clipped by 1 base and J by 7 bases; unmatched bases: 6.

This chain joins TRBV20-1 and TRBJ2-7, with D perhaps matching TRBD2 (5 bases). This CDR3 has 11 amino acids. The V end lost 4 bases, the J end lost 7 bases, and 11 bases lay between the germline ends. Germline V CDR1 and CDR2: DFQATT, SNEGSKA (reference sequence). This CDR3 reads CSATDGLEQYF. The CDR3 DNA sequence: TGCAGTGCTACTGACGGACTGGAGCAGTACTTC.

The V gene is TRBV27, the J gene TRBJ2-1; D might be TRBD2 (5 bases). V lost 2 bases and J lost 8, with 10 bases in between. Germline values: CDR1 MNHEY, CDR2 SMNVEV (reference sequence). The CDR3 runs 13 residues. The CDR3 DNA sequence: TGTGCCAGCAGTTTAATTTCGGAGGATGAGCAGTTCTTC. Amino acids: CASSLISEDEQFF.

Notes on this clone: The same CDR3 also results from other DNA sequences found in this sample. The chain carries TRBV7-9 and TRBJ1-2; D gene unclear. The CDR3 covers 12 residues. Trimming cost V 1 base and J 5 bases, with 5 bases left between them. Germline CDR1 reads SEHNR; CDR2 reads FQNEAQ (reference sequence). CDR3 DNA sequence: TGTGCCAGCAGCTTAGGGGATTATGGCTACACCTTC. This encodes CASSLGDYGYTF.

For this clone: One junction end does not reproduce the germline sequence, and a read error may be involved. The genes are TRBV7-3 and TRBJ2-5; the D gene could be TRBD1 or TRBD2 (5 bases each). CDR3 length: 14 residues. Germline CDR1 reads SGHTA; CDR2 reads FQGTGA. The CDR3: CASSLTGPQETQYF. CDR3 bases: TGTGCCAGCAGCCTAACGGGACCTCAAGAGACCCAGTACTTC.

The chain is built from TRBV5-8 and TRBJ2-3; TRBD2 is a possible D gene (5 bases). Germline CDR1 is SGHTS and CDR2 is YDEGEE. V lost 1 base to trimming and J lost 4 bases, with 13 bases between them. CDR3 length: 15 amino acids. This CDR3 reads CASSLRRGSADTQYF. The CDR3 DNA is TGTGCCAGCAGCTTGCGTAGAGGGAGTGCAGATACGCAGTATTTT.

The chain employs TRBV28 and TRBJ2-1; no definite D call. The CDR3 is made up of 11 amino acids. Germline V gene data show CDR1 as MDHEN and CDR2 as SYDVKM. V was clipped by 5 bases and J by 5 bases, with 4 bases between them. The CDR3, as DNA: TGTGCCAGCAGTCCCCACAATGAGCAGTTCTTC. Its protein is CASSPHNEQFF.

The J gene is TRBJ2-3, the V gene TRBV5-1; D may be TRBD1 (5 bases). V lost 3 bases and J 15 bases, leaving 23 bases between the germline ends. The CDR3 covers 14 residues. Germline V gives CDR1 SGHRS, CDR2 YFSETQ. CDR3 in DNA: TGCGCCAGCAGCTCAGGGTCCGGAACGAACGACGATTATTTT. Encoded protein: CASSSGSGTNDDYF.

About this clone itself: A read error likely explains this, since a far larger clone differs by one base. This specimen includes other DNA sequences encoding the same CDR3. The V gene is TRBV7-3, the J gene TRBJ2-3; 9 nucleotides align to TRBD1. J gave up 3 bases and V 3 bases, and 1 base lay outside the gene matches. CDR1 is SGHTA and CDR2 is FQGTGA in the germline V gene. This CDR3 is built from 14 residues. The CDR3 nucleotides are TGTGCCAGCAGCTTCGACAGGGGGACAGATACGCAGTATTTT. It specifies CASSFDRGTDTQYF.